The clone carrying this T cell receptor beta chain was seen many times. This entry is derived from a study of Graves' ophthalmopathy and Graves' hyperthyroidism. For the study at large: Prior to any treatment, peripheral blood was collected at the time of initial diagnosis.

From RNA, the CDR3 regions of TCR beta chains were amplified and sequenced. Second-round multiplex PCR followed a first-round RT-PCR using HTBI primers. TCRdb ran MiXCR on the multiplex PCR reads and lists one entry per CDR3 protein. The table has about 390,000 distinct CDR3 sequences, 17% seen once. The authors isolated PBMCs from around 9.8 ml of fresh peripheral blood. The germline gives CDR1 KGHDR, CDR2 SFDVKD. V was clipped by 5 bases and J by 2 bases, with 5 bases between them. The CDR3 length is 13 residues. Material for sequencing was peripheral blood. The J gene is TRBJ2-2, the V gene TRBV24-1, with D uncertain. The receptor was derived from an adult woman with stable Graves' hyperthyroidism. CDR3 residues: CATSGPNTGELFF. In DNA form, the CDR3 reads TGTGCCACCAGTGGTCCTAACACCGGGGAGCTGTTTTTT.